Included here is one TCR beta chain sequence, with context. Its antigen is currently not known. There are no base qualities to consult, and no much larger clone falls within one base. Based on the germline V gene, the CDR1 and CDR2 sequences are SGHAT and FQNNGV. Ends trimmed: V by 4 bases, J by 9 bases; bases unmatched to a gene: 9. Its CDR3 holds 15 amino acids, cysteine through phenylalanine. Only the CDR3 region is kept as DNA, spanning 45 bases read in frame from base 1. The CDR3 regions of human TCRbeta chains were subjected to immunosequencing. As for the authors' bioinformatics: Repertoire TCRs were checked for matches against a reference library of SARS-CoV-2-specific TCRs that had been generated using the MIRA antigen-specificity platform. Breadth was defined as the fraction of unique TCRs that were SARS-CoV-2-associated, and depth was defined as the fraction of total T cells that were SARS-CoV-2-associated. Using the MIRA data, each spike-specific TCR was mapped to the spike region that the TCR reacts to and placed in a CD4 or CD8 class. Log10-transformed breadth and depth values were compared by one-way ANOVA with Sidak's multiple comparisons tests. In TCRdb, the immuneACCESS table is reduced to in-frame sequences with V and J assigned. These tables do not hold every clone; where another copy was compared, an unresolved V gene accounts for under half, and the others remain unexplained. That table furnishes V, J and clone size, whereas the DNA furnished D and trimming. This sample has hundreds of thousands of clones in its table, and approximately 94% of those were observed once. The top ten clonotypes cover over 0.95% of the sample.

According to the study, the label for this sample's time point signals: baseline before first vaccination. The intended sense of this specimen's treatment or condition label: meningococcal conjugate vaccine given as trial control. The vaccinee samples were drawn from two UK trials, COV001 and COV002, one of which was a single-blind randomized controlled phase 2/3 trial testing AZD1222 (ChAdOx1 nCoV-19) in healthy adults. Trial participant PBMC samples were collected at day 0 and day 28 after the second dose for TCRbeta chain sequencing. The sample originates from a study of T cell responses to AZD1222 COVID-19 vaccine (dated by TCRdb to the early 2020s). Regarding the complete study: A total of about 230 trial participants underwent TCR sequencing, of whom 200 to 220 received two doses of AZD1222 and 26 received two doses of the MenACWY control vaccine. Trial participants were enrolled by age into subgroups of 18-55, 56-69 and 70-plus years, and 148, 28 and 57 TCR-sequenced participants, respectively, were included in these subgroups. The research as a whole found: In the small 56-69-year group, the increase in depth fell short of significance, most likely because of low power. Conclusions about previously exposed vaccinees are limited, since just five to seven AZD1222 recipients were seropositive for SARS-CoV-2 at baseline. No day 14 peak-response samples were available, so repertoires were characterized only after the peak T cell response. Participants were mostly white British, with more females than males. The authors suggested clonal diversity may have been underestimated. A significant rise in spike-specific TCR breadth and depth was observed after two AZD1222 doses relative to day 0 and relative to MenACWY recipients. Nearly half of unique spike-specific TCRs reportedly recognized epitopes outside regions mutated in the B.1.351 and B.1.1.7 variants. Vaccine-associated CD4 TCRs spanned the whole spike protein, with dominant responses in regions 160-218 and 743-854.

The sample in question was peripheral blood, obtained on day 0 of MenACWY control vaccination. The chain couples TRBV11-2 to TRBJ2-1, with TRBD2 identical over 10 junction bases. The receptor comes from an adult in good health. The CDR3 amino acid sequence is: CASSSQRGGPVEQFF. The base sequence is TGTGCCAGCAGCTCGCAGCGGGGGGGCCCGGTTGAGCAGTTCTTC.